Each of the 31 T cell receptor beta chains below was sequenced from the same sample in a study of T cells after yellow fever vaccination. TCRdb itself ran the 5' RACE reads through MiXCR, one entry per CDR3 protein. The table records hundreds of thousands of distinct CDR3 sequences, around an eighth of them present only once. The sample here was PBMCs, taken on the day of the yellow fever booster vaccination. These receptors were collected from a man aged 25-45 years who received the YFV17D yellow fever vaccine.

This clonotype was seen many times. The CDR3 nucleotides are TGCGCCAGCAGCCTCCGGACTAGCGGGAGCTACGAGCAGTACTTC. Its translation: CASSLRTSGSYEQYF. The V and J genes are TRBV5-1 and TRBJ2-7; 13 bases line up with TRBD2. This CDR3 spans 15 amino acids. Per the germline V gene, CDR1 is SGHRS and CDR2 is YFSETQ. The V and J ends lost 4 bases and 3 bases, in that order; junction bases with no gene match: 4.

The chain recombines TRBV20-1 with TRBJ2-1, with D perhaps TRBD2 (7 bases). Germline V gene lookup returns CDR1 DFQATT and CDR2 SNEGSKA (reference sequence). The CDR3 is 16 residues long. Trimming left V 2 bases short and J 4 bases short, with 18 bases between. CDR3 nucleotide sequence: TGCAGTGCTAGAAGCTCGAGGGGAGGGGGTTACAATGAGCAGTTCTTC. Protein: CSARSSRGGGYNEQFF.

This sequence joins TRBV5-1 and TRBJ2-7, with D perhaps given as TRBD1 or TRBD2 (5 bases each). Per the germline V gene, CDR1 is SGHRS and CDR2 is YFSETQ. The germline V and J ends were trimmed by 4 bases and 4 bases, with 18 bases remaining between them. The CDR3 sequence is 15 residues long. CDR3 in DNA: TGCGCCAGCAGCCCTGGTGGGACCTCCCTGTACGAGCAGTACTTC. Its translation is CASSPGGTSLYEQYF.

The sample holds a few counts of this clonotype. This sequence joins TRBV28 and TRBJ2-1; 11 positions agree with TRBD2. The CDR3 runs to 18 residues. Germline CDR1 is MDHEN and CDR2 is SYDVKM. V was clipped by 3 bases and J by 6 bases; unmatched bases: 13. The CDR3 coding sequence is TGTGCCAGCAGTTTCCCCATTCGACGACTAGCGGGAATCAATGAGCAGTTCTTC. It is translated as CASSFPIRRLAGINEQFF.

The CDR3 here is CASSLWGGSGVSTDTQYF. The DNA for the CDR3 is TGTGCCAGCAGTTTGTGGGGGGGAAGCGGTGTTAGCACAGATACGCAGTATTTT. The chain carries TRBV28 and TRBJ2-3; TRBD2 agrees at 7 bases. J was trimmed by 0 bases and V by 3 bases; bases with no gene match: 12. Germline loops: CDR1 MDHEN, CDR2 SYDVKM. This CDR3 has 18 amino acids.

The chain carries TRBV5-1 and TRBJ2-5; 8 bases are a match to TRBD2. V lost 0 bases and J lost 5; bases outside the gene matches: 12. Per germline, CDR1 SGHRS and CDR2 YFSETQ. The CDR3 consists of 17 residues. In DNA form, the CDR3 reads TGCGCCAGCAGCTTGGCCTGGACGGGAGGGCCAGGGGAGACCCAGTACTTC. Residues: CASSLAWTGGPGETQYF. The complete variable domain, with remaining parts taken from reference TRBV5-1 and TRBJ2-5, reads KAGVTQTPRYLIKTRGQQVTLSCSPISGHRSVSWYQQTPGQGLQFLFEYFSETQRNKGNFPGRFSGRQFSNSRSEMNVSTLELGDSALYLCASSLAWTGGPGETQYFGPGTRLLVL.

This clonotype was seen a handful of times. The chain joins TRBV6-1 to TRBJ2-7; D is possibly TRBD2 (6 bases). V gave up 6 bases and J gave up 8 bases, with 20 bases separating them. The CDR3 totals 14 residues. CDR1 is MNHNS, CDR2 SASEGT, per germline. CDR3 region: CASRNGGRIRKQYF. Written as DNA, the CDR3 is TGTGCCAGCAGAAATGGGGGGAGGATACGAAAGCAGTACTTC.

This chain joins TRBV7-8 and TRBJ2-1, with D tentatively TRBD2 (5 bases). V shed 3 bases and J shed 7 bases, with 10 bases lying between them. CDR1 is SGHVS, CDR2 FQNEAQ, per germline. There are 13 residues in the CDR3. The CDR3 nucleotides are TGTGCCAGCAGCTTCAATGACTATAATGAGCAGTTCTTC. Its protein is CASSFNDYNEQFF.

This clonotype has a handful of counts. The CDR3 reads CASSQPDSYEQYF. CDR3 in DNA: TGTGCCAGCAGCCAACCCGACAGCTACGAGCAGTACTTC. This chain joins TRBV7-8 and TRBJ2-7; D is possibly TRBD1 (5 bases). Trimming cost V 5 bases and J 3 bases, with 11 bases left between them. The CDR3 is 13 amino acids. Germline assignment: CDR1 SGHVS and CDR2 FQNEAQ.

The chain uses TRBV20-1 and TRBJ2-3; perhaps TRBD2 as D (5 bases). The germline CDR1 and CDR2 sequences are DFQATT and SNEGSKA (reference sequence). The CDR3 runs to 13 residues. With 1 base removed from V and 4 bases from J, the gap between germline ends came to 9 bases. CDR3 sequence reads: CSARGGASDTQYF. The DNA for the CDR3 is TGCAGTGCTAGAGGGGGAGCGTCAGATACGCAGTATTTT.

This chain uses TRBV10-2 with TRBJ2-5; 9 bases are a match to TRBD2. The V gene's germline CDR1 is WSHSY and CDR2 SAAADI. This CDR3 spans 17 amino acids. V lost 1 base and J lost 5; bases outside the gene matches: 11. The DNA of the CDR3 is TGCGCCAGCAGTGAGTGGCGCGGGAGGGCCGATTCGGAGACCCAGTACTTC. The encoded protein is CASSEWRGRADSETQYF.

This clonotype was seen a handful of times. J is TRBJ1-5 and V is TRBV29-1, with D possibly TRBD1 on 6 matching bases. CDR1 is SQVTM, CDR2 ANQGSEA, per germline. V lost 4 bases and J lost 3, with 16 bases in between. CDR3 size: 15 residues. For the CDR3, the DNA is TGCAGCGTTGTTGCTGGGGGCGGATACAATCAGCCCCAGCATTTT. This codes for CSVVAGGGYNQPQHF.

The chain links TRBV20-1 to TRBJ2-3; tentative D call: TRBD2 (6 bases). Germline V gene data show CDR1 as DFQATT and CDR2 as SNEGSKA (reference sequence). Trimming cost V 0 bases and J 3 bases, with 7 bases left between them. The CDR3 contains 13 residues. CDR3: CSARERGTDTQYF. The CDR3 nucleotides are TGCAGTGCTAGAGAACGGGGGACAGATACGCAGTATTTT.

This chain connects TRBV20-1 to TRBJ2-1; the match to TRBD2 covers 13 bases. V shed 6 bases, J shed 10 bases, and the junction held 9 bases outside the gene matches. This CDR3 is 14 amino acids long. CDR1 and CDR2 from the germline V gene are DFQATT and SNEGSKA (reference sequence). CDR3 DNA sequence: TGCAGTGCCCCCGGACTAGCGGGGGCCGGGGAGCAGTTCTTC. This gives the protein CSAPGLAGAGEQFF.

CDR3 in amino acids: CASPLLGAPYNEQFF. CDR3 DNA: TGTGCCAGCCCTCTCCTAGGGGCTCCCTACAATGAGCAGTTCTTC. The chain recombines TRBV27 with TRBJ2-1; weak D call: TRBD1 (5 bases). Per the germline V gene, CDR1 is MNHEY and CDR2 is SMNVEV (reference sequence). The CDR3 contains 15 residues. With 8 bases removed from V and 2 bases from J, the gap between germline ends came to 16 bases.

J is TRBJ1-5 and V is TRBV20-1, with TRBD1 identical over 10 bases. The CDR3 is 14 amino acids. Trimming took 6 bases from V and 0 from J; bases not matched to a gene: 2. Germline CDR1 DFQATT, CDR2 SNEGSKA (reference sequence). The CDR3, as DNA: TGCAGTGCGCGGGACAGGGGTAGCAATCAGCCCCAGCATTTT. This codes for CSARDRGSNQPQHF.

This clonotype was seen ten or more times. The chain is built from TRBV2 and TRBJ2-5, with D maybe TRBD2 (5 bases). This CDR3 comprises 12 residues. The ends were cut back, 6 bases at V and 3 bases at J, with 8 bases in the middle. Germline V gene data show CDR1 as SNHLY and CDR2 as FYNNEI. The CDR3 DNA follows: TGTGCCAGCAGGGGAGTAAAAGAGACCCAGTACTTC. Translating it yields CASRGVKETQYF.

The sample holds many counts of this clonotype. The chain couples TRBV7-2 to TRBJ2-1; a possible D gene is TRBD1 (5 bases). The CDR3 runs to 12 residues. CDR1 and CDR2 from the germline V gene are SGHTA and FQGNSA. V lost 1 base and J lost 16, with 14 bases in between. The CDR3 sequence is CASSLGGGIHFF. The CDR3 DNA follows: TGTGCCAGCAGCTTAGGGGGCGGTATACATTTCTTC.

The chain employs TRBV11-2 and TRBJ1-2; D may be TRBD1 (5 bases). V was clipped by 5 bases and J by 4 bases, with 11 bases between them. The CDR3 length is 13 residues. Looked up from germline, CDR1 is SGHAT and CDR2 is FQNNGV. For the CDR3, the DNA is TGTGCCAGCAGCATAGGGACTAGCTATGGCTACACCTTC. Translating it yields CASSIGTSYGYTF. Looking up the rest from reference TRBV11-2 and TRBJ1-2 gives the full variable domain: EAGVAQSPRYKIIEKRQSVAFWCNPISGHATLYWYQQILGQGPKLLIQFQNNGVVDDSQLPKDRFSAERLKGVDSTLKIQPAKLEDSAVYLCASSIGTSYGYTFGSGTRLTVV.

The chain joins TRBV29-1 to TRBJ2-7; D ambiguous. The V and J ends lost 7 bases and 3 bases respectively, with 16 bases between them. This CDR3 region has 13 residues. Germline V gene sequence: CDR1 SQVTM, CDR2 ANQGSEA. The CDR3 region is CSARASTIYEQYF. In DNA, the CDR3 is TGCAGCGCCCGAGCCTCGACAATCTACGAGCAGTACTTC.

There are a few counts of this clonotype. The chain combines TRBV4-3 with TRBJ1-5; 7 bases fit TRBD1. Unmatched junction bases numbered 6, after V lost 0 bases and J lost 7 bases. Per germline, CDR1 LGHNA and CDR2 YSLEER. The CDR3 loop spans 15 amino acids. CDR3 protein: CASSQDLQGRQPQHF. DNA for the CDR3: TGCGCCAGCAGCCAAGATCTACAGGGGCGGCAGCCCCAGCATTTT.

This clonotype has at least ten counts. The rearrangement uses TRBV7-8 and TRBJ2-1, with D perhaps given as TRBD1 or TRBD2 (5 bases each). Germline CDR1 SGHVS, CDR2 FQNEAQ. There are 15 residues in the CDR3. The V end lost 1 base, the J end lost 4 bases, and 11 bases lay between the germline ends. CDR3 in DNA: TGTGCCAGCAGCTTAGGAGGGACCCGTTACAATGAGCAGTTCTTC. Translated, it gives CASSLGGTRYNEQFF.

This rearrangement joins TRBV12-3 or TRBV12-4 to TRBJ2-2; 9 nucleotides line up with TRBD2. The CDR3 is 17 residues long. The V and J ends lost 5 bases and 6 bases, in that order; junction bases with no gene match: 13. The CDR3 DNA follows: TGTGCCAGCAGTCTCCCTCTAGCGGGGTTTGTCCCCGGGGAGCTGTTTTTT. This codes for CASSLPLAGFVPGELFF.

This chain uses TRBV12-3 or TRBV12-4 with TRBJ2-4; TRBD2 agrees at 10 bases. V shed 7 bases, J shed 7 bases, and the junction held 4 bases outside the gene matches. The CDR3 totals 13 residues. In DNA form, the CDR3 reads TGTGCCAGCACCCTAGCGGGAGCGAACATTCAGTACTTC. Translation: CASTLAGANIQYF.

This clonotype was seen at least ten times. The V call is TRBV23-1, the J call TRBJ2-5; D is ambiguous. TRBV23-1 belongs to the ORF category, with a function that is uncertain. The V and J ends lost 1 base and 5 bases respectively, with 8 bases between them. This CDR3 spans 13 amino acids. The CDR3 bases are TGCGCCAGCAGTCAATTTGCTGGGGAGACCCAGTACTTC. Its translation is CASSQFAGETQYF.

This clonotype turned up a few times. The chain has TRBV5-1 and TRBJ2-7; D not resolved. CDR1 and CDR2 from the germline V gene are SGHRS and YFSETQ. The CDR3 loop spans 13 amino acids. Trimming stripped 0 bases from V and 5 bases from J, with 9 bases between. For the CDR3, the DNA is TGCGCCAGCAGCTTGGCACCTCAGAACGAGCAGTACTTC. Protein product: CASSLAPQNEQYF.

This clonotype has only a few counts. This chain joins TRBV7-3 and TRBJ2-1; perhaps TRBD2 as D (6 bases). V was pared by 3 bases and J by 6 bases, with 12 bases between. Germline-derived CDR1 and CDR2 are SGHTA and FQGTGA. This CDR3 has 14 amino acids. CDR3 DNA: TGTGCCAGCAGCTTGCGCGGGACGGCCAATGAGCAGTTCTTC. This codes for CASSLRGTANEQFF. Looking up the rest from reference TRBV7-3 and TRBJ2-1 gives the full variable domain: GAGVSQTPSNKVTEKGKYVELRCDPISGHTALYWYRQSLGQGPEFLIYFQGTGAADDSGLPNDRFFAVRPEGSVSTLKIQRTERGDSAVYLCASSLRGTANEQFFGPGTRLTVL.

This clonotype was observed a few times. The rearrangement links TRBV7-8 to TRBJ2-5; D ambiguous. In germline, CDR1 is SGHVS, CDR2 FQNEAQ. The V end was cut by 5 bases, the J end by 3 bases, with 22 bases between. The CDR3 has 17 residues. The DNA of the CDR3 is TGTGCCAGCAGCCGCCCACCGCAAGGGAAGGTTAAAGAGACCCAGTACTTC. Amino acids: CASSRPPQGKVKETQYF.

This clonotype was seen a few times. Here the CDR3 DNA reads TGTGCCAGCAGCGCGGACAGGGGGACGGACACTGAAGCTTTCTTT. Amino acids: CASSADRGTDTEAFF. This chain connects TRBV27 to TRBJ1-1, with 10 bases lining up with TRBD1. With V trimmed by 6 bases and J by 3 bases, 7 bases remained unmatched. This CDR3 has 15 residues. The V gene's germline CDR1 is MNHEY and CDR2 SMNVEV (reference sequence).

Here the CDR3 DNA reads TGTGCCAGCAGCCTATCGGATAATACGCAGTATTTT. Translation gives CASSLSDNTQYF. The genes are TRBV7-2 and TRBJ2-3; D not resolved. Looked up from germline, CDR1 is SGHTA and CDR2 is FQGNSA. Trimming removed 5 bases from V and 7 bases from J, with 10 bases in between. The CDR3 contains 12 residues.

The V call is TRBV7-2, the J call TRBJ2-7, with 9 bases that match TRBD2. Germline CDR1 reads SGHTA; CDR2 reads FQGNSA. The CDR3 consists of 15 residues. Trimming cost V 1 base and J 3 bases; bases outside gene matches: 4. The CDR3 DNA reads TGTGCCAGCAGCTTAGGGGGGACTAGCCTCTACGAGCAGTACTTC. Residues: CASSLGGTSLYEQYF.